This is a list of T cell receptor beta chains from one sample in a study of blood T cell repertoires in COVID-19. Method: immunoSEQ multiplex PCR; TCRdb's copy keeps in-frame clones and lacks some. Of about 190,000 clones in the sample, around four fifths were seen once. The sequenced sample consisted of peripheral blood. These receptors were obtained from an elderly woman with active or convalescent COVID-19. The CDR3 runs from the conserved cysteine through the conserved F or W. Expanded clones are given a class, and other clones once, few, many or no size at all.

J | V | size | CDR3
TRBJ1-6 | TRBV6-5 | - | CASSRQTRDNSPLHF
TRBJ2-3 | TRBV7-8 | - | CASSFNRVSGADTQYF
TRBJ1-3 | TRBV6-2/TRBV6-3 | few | CASSSLTTGNTIYF
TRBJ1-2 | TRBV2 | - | CASSEHRGYGYTF
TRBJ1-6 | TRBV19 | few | CASSTLNSPLHF
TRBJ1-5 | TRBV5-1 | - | CASSLSGTNSNQPQHF
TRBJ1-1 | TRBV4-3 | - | CASSQERLPLYEAFF
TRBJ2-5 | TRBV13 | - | CASSGRHRGGETQYF
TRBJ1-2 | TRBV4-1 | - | CASSQDGLGTVYGYTF
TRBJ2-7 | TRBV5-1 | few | CASSLQTGIHYEQYF
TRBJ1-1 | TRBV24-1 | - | CATTGGLNTEAFF
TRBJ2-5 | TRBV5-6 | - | CASSIAGEETQYF
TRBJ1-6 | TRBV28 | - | CASSVQRIYNSPLHF
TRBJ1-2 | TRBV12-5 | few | CASGLVVRTNYGYTF
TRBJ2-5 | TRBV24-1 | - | CATSDAQGAGETQYF
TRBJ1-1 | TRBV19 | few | CASSARGRSHTEAFF
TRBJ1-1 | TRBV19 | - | CASKNRELNTEAFF
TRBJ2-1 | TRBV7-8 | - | CASSLAVPSYNEQFF
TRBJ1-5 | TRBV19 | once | CASSIPDWYSNQPQHF
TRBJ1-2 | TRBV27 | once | CASSFARGIGGYTF
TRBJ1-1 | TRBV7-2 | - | CASSPVAGENFF
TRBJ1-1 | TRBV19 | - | CASRWQKNTEAFF
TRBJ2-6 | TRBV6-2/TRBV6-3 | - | CASSFGNSGANVLTF
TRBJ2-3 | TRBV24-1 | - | CATSDPGGAGVYGDTQYF
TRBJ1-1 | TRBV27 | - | CASRRRSGGEAFF
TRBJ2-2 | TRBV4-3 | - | CASSQEVLAATGELFF
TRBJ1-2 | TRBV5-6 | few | CASSSWRGGYTF
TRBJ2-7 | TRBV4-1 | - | CASSQDFSEQYF
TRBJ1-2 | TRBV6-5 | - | CASSYDGGPNYGYTF
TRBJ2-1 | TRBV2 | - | CASQLAGGSSYNEQFF
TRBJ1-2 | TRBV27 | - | CASSPQGNRGYTF
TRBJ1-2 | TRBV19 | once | CASRGTGVSYGYTF
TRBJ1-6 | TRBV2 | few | CASTPDGGAYSPLHF
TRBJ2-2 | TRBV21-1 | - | CASSQGTNTGELFF
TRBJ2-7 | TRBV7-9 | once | CASSLAVPLGRKRYYEQYF
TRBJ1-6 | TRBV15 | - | CATSNRAGRNNSPLHF
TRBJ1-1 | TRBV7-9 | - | CASSLDLGRINTEAFF
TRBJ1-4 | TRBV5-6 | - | CASSLGLATNEKLFF
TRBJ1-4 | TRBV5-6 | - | CASSRTATYEKLFF
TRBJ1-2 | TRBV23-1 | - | CASSQSSGGWYGYTF
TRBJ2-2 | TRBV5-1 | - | CASSLFQGENGELFF
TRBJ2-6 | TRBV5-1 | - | CASSSEVGANVLTF
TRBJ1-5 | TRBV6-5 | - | CASSYLAGSNQPQHF
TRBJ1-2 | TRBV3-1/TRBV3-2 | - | CASSFSSGTGGGYTF
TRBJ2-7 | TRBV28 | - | CASSLSGQSNF
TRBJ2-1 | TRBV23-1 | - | CASGDPTDGGYNEQFF
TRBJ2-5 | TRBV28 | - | CASSLLAGDETQYF
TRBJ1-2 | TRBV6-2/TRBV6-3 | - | CASSHRGPYGYTF
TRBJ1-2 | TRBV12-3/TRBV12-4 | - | CASSPTGPHGYTF
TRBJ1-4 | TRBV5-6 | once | CASSNGDREEKLFF